The sequence of this TCR beta chain was determined in a study of blood T cells in healthy people across ages (dated by TCRdb to 2015 to 2017). Looking at the study overall: In model experiments, template switching captured about one uniquely barcoded TCR beta cDNA molecule for every two T cells. Using deep sequencing normalized with unique cDNA molecular identifiers, the study measured how TCR beta repertoire diversity changes with age. Using the same blood draw, the study looked at two additional independent replicas of 1 million unique cDNA reads for two donors, one aged 18 to 30 and the other aged 80 or older. Four age groups were formed from the donors: young (average approximately 17 years), middle-aged (less than 40), aged (roughly 58) and long-lived (roughly 88). To avoid experimental bias, donors of different ages were randomly spread across the sequencing lanes.

Regarding this clonotype: Its antigen specificity is not known. No quality values exist for individual bases; no much larger clone is one base distant.

Receptor amplification or capture employed 5' RACE. This sample was sequenced with an Illumina HiSeq 2500. A second about 7 to 12 cycle PCR used a sample-barcoded 5' primer and a J-beta primer mix. A unique molecular identifier was introduced onto each TCR beta cDNA molecule by a template-switch 5' adaptor carrying 12 random nucleotides. At least 2.5 million CDR3-containing paired-end reads were obtained from each sample. First-strand cDNA synthesis was performed from all RNA using the Mint cDNA synthesis kit, with priming by a TRBC-specific oligonucleotide. After uracil-DNA glycosylase treatment, a first 18-cycle PCR used universal primers M1SS and BC2_uni_R on all cDNA. The paper's processing steps were these. Normalization of each sample was performed by random selection of 1 million high-quality reads, each carrying a distinct molecular identifier. Instead of being binned into consensus sequences, reads that shared molecular identifiers were thrown out. MiTCR, run with a Q25 quality threshold and the strictest error-elimination algorithm, handled CDR3 identification, clonotype clustering and error correction. A nonparametric unseen species model with Euler transformation was used to estimate a lower bound on total TCR beta diversity. TCRdb redid the processing of the public reads, applying fastp at Q25 and MiXCR, and retained in-frame beta chains. Each entry is one CDR3 protein sequence, shown with its most common DNA and genes. The V and J calls were not made by the authors but by TCRdb's processing. For this sample there are over 600,000 distinct CDR3 sequences; 35% to 50% appear just once. The biggest ten clones account for 18% of the sample.

The CDR3 runs 13 residues from the cysteine to the phenylalanine. Only the CDR3 DNA is retained, 39 bases long and in frame from the first base. V lost 8 bases and J lost 0 bases; the stretch between them is 8 bases long. Taken from the germline V gene, the CDR1 and CDR2 loops are KGHSH and LQKENI. Systemically healthy Caucasian individuals from Russia, approximately 39 in total and aged about 6 to 100 years, were included as donors. Roughly 9 milliliters of peripheral blood were drawn from each donor into EDTA-treated Vacutainer tubes. Ficoll-Paque density-gradient centrifugation was used to isolate PBMCs, with at least 7 million obtained per sample. Trizol reagent was used to extract total RNA from PBMCs, with at least 6 micrograms per sample. For every donor, flow cytometry on a PBMC aliquot measured the percentage of naive CD45RAhigh/CD27high T cells. Beyond this particular receptor, the publication reports: There was a strong correlation between observed TCR beta diversity and the percentage of naive T cells measured by flow cytometry. Estimates of total diversity based on one million sequenced T cells were regarded as lower bounds and as underestimates. Conclusive comparison of naive and antigen-experienced compartments was prevented by the profiling of bulk unsorted PBMCs. Because donor CMV infection status was unknown, age-related changes in expanded clonotypes were potentially confounded. The long-lived group showed more naive CD4+ T cells, fewer expanded clones and increased TCR diversity than the aged group, suggesting age selection. Observed TCR beta diversity per million T cells fell roughly linearly with age, and a significant reduction was already apparent by age roughly 40.

The receptor's source is a man at least 80 years old in good health. The sequencing input was blood. The chain is assembled from TRBV18 and TRBJ1-3; TRBD1 is possibly the D segment (6 matching bases). The DNA reads as follows: TGTGCCAGCCGGACAGTCTCTGGAAACACCATATATTTT. Translation gives CASRTVSGNTIYF.